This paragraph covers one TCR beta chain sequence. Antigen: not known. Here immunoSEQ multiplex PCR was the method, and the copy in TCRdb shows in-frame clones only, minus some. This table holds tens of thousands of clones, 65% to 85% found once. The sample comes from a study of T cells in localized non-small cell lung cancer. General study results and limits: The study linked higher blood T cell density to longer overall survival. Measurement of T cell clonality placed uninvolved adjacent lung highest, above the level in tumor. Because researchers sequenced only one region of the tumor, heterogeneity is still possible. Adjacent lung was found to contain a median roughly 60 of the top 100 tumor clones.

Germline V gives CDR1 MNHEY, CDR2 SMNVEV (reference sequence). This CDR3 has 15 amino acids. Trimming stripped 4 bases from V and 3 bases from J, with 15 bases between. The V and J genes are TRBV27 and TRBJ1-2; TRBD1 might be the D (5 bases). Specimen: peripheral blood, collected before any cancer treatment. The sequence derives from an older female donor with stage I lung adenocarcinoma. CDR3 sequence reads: CASSSSRGGDYGYTF. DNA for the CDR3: TGTGCCAGCAGTTCCTCCCGGGGCGGGGACTATGGCTACACCTTC.